Each of the 22 T cell receptor beta chains below was sequenced from the same sample in a study of T cells in Graves' hyperthyroidism and ophthalmopathy. Amplified regions were TCR beta CDR3 sequences from RNA transcripts. The TCR CDR3 first-round RT-PCR relied on the HTBI primer set. TCRdb reanalysed the multiplex PCR reads using MiXCR and keeps one entry per CDR3 protein. The table shows roughly 740,000 distinct CDR3 sequences, with around 15% occurring only once. Sequencing input: blood. The receptors derive from a man aged 18 to 35 with Graves' hyperthyroidism.

In this sample, this clonotype turned up many times. The chain couples TRBV7-6 to TRBJ2-7, with TRBD2 identical over 13 bases. The junction had 3 bases not matched to a gene; V was cut back by 4 bases and J by 0 bases. This CDR3 spans 16 amino acids. CDR1 SGHVS and CDR2 FNYEAQ come from the germline V gene. This CDR3 is CASSSGLAGASYEQYF. The DNA for the CDR3 is TGTGCCAGCAGCTCAGGACTAGCGGGGGCCTCCTACGAGCAGTACTTC.

The CDR3 protein is CASTTRVGANVLTF. The CDR3 DNA reads as TGTGCCAGCACTACAAGGGTTGGGGCCAACGTCCTGACTTTC. The chain joins TRBV6-1 to TRBJ2-6; D gene unclear. The CDR3 runs to 14 residues. The V gene's germline CDR1 is MNHNS and CDR2 SASEGT. Trimming pared 7 bases from V and 3 bases from J, leaving 10 bases between.

This clonotype was counted many times. V and J are TRBV7-3 and TRBJ2-3; 7 positions match TRBD1. CDR3 length: 15 residues. In germline, CDR1 is SGHTA, CDR2 FQGTGA. V trimming: 5 bases; J trimming: 4 bases; junction bases outside the gene matches: 9. CDR3 nucleotide sequence: TGTGCCAGCAGCCCGCGACAGGGTGGCGCAGATACGCAGTATTTT. Translated, it gives CASSPRQGGADTQYF.

J is TRBJ2-2 and V is TRBV18; possible D gene TRBD2, 5 bases. The germline V gene encodes CDR1 KGHSH and CDR2 LQKENI. Trimming removed 4 bases from V and 4 bases from J, with 13 bases in between. The CDR3 length is 15 residues. CDR3 sequence: CASSRGPRSTGELFF. CDR3 coding DNA: TGTGCCAGCTCACGCGGGCCCCGCAGCACCGGGGAGCTGTTTTTT.

The chain links TRBV28 to TRBJ2-3; 8 positions match TRBD1. V shed 5 bases, J shed 8 bases, and the junction held 24 bases outside the gene matches. This CDR3 has 19 residues. In germline, CDR1 is MDHEN, CDR2 SYDVKM. CDR3 in amino acids: CASSLDPGTGGGRDGTQYF. Here the CDR3 DNA reads TGTGCCAGCAGTCTGGACCCCGGGACAGGTGGGGGACGAGACGGTACGCAGTATTTT. The entire variable domain, with the rest obtained from reference TRBV28 and TRBJ2-3, is as follows: DVKVTQSSRYLVKRTGEKVFLECVQDMDHENMFWYRQDPGLGLRLIYFSYDVKMKEKGDIPEGYSVSREKKERFSLILESASTNQTSMYLCASSLDPGTGGGRDGTQYFGPGTRLTVL.

Many counts were recorded for this clonotype. The genes are TRBV6-1 and TRBJ1-1; the match to TRBD1 covers 7 bases. V was clipped by 5 bases and J by 5 bases; unmatched bases: 11. The CDR3 consists of 15 residues. The germline CDR1 and CDR2 sequences are MNHNS and SASEGT. The CDR3 nucleotides are TGTGCCAGCAGTCCCCCCGACAGGGTATGGACTGAAGCTTTCTTT. Translating it yields CASSPPDRVWTEAFF.

This clonotype has a handful of counts. The CDR3 nucleotides are TGCAGCGTTATAACTAGCGGGAGTGGAGAGACCCAGTACTTC. This gives the protein CSVITSGSGETQYF. J is TRBJ2-5 and V is TRBV29-1, with 11 bases lining up with TRBD2. Per the germline V gene, CDR1 is SQVTM and CDR2 is ANQGSEA. CDR3 length: 14 amino acids. Trimming removed 5 bases from V and 4 bases from J; junction bases left unmatched: 6.

The CDR3 sequence is CASSQDTSEGSYNEQFF. The DNA of the CDR3 is TGCGCCAGCAGCCAAGATACAAGCGAGGGCTCCTACAATGAGCAGTTCTTC. The rearrangement links TRBV4-1 to TRBJ2-1, with D perhaps TRBD2 (5 bases). This CDR3 has 17 residues. Trimming pared 0 bases from V and 0 bases from J, leaving 12 bases between. In germline, CDR1 is MGHRA, CDR2 YSYEKL.

As concerns this clonotype: A read error may account for a junction end that differs from germline. V gene TRBV5-1 combines with J gene TRBJ2-7, with 9 bases matching TRBD2. CDR1 SGHRS and CDR2 YFSETQ come from the germline V gene. The CDR3 covers 16 residues. The CDR3 is CTSSGGTPIKNYEQYF. As DNA, the CDR3 is TGCACCAGCAGCGGGGGGACACCGATTAAGAACTACGAGCAGTACTTC.

V gene TRBV6-2 or TRBV6-3 combines with J gene TRBJ2-7; unclear D gene. CDR3 length: 13 amino acids. Trimming pared 2 bases from V and 4 bases from J, leaving 9 bases between. In germline, CDR1 is MNHEY, CDR2 SVGEGT. DNA of the CDR3: TGTGCCAGCAGTTACGGTGTGGGGTACGAGCAGTACTTC. Protein product: CASSYGVGYEQYF.

The rearrangement joins TRBV6-1 to TRBJ2-1; D gene uncertain. Germline values: CDR1 MNHNS, CDR2 SASEGT. Trimming stripped 6 bases from V and 5 bases from J, with 14 bases between. CDR3 size: 14 residues. The CDR3 spells CASRTGSPHNEQFF. As DNA, the CDR3 is TGTGCCAGCAGAACGGGTAGCCCGCACAATGAGCAGTTCTTC.

V usage is TRBV7-9 and J usage is TRBJ2-7; possibly TRBD1 for D (6 bases). CDR1 and CDR2 from the germline V gene are SEHNR and FQNEAQ (reference sequence). The V gene lost 5 bases and the J gene lost 6 bases, with 11 bases spanning the gap. This CDR3 has 12 residues. The DNA of the CDR3 is TGTGCCAGCAGCCCTCAGGGGACCGAGCAGTACTTC. This translates into CASSPQGTEQYF.

In its sample, this clonotype was seen a few times. This chain links TRBV11-2 with TRBJ2-1; no clear D. V shed 1 base and J shed 10 bases, with 17 bases lying between them. The CDR3 runs 15 residues. From germline, CDR1 is SGHAT and CDR2 FQNNGV. CDR3 residues: CASSLAVGWNPEQFF. The CDR3 nucleotides are TGTGCCAGCAGCTTAGCAGTGGGCTGGAACCCCGAGCAGTTCTTC.

This clonotype occurred many times. The chain combines TRBV28 with TRBJ2-7; 8 bases agree with TRBD1. The CDR3 is 14 residues long. The germline V gene encodes CDR1 MDHEN and CDR2 SYDVKM. The junction had 8 bases not matched to a gene; V was cut back by 8 bases and J by 2 bases. The CDR3: CASGGQGHPYEQYF. The CDR3 DNA sequence: TGTGCCAGCGGTGGACAGGGCCATCCCTACGAGCAGTACTTC.

This clonotype was picked up many times. The chain recombines TRBV11-3 with TRBJ2-5; no firm D call. V was shortened by 0 bases and J by 7 bases, with 15 bases between the two germline ends. CDR1 and CDR2 (germline): SGHNT, YENEEA. CDR3 length equals 15 residues. CDR3 residues: CASSLEPVFGGTQYF. The CDR3 bases are TGTGCCAGCAGCTTAGAACCGGTATTCGGTGGGACCCAGTACTTC.

CDR3 region: CASGGSDTDYEQYF. CDR3 nucleotides: TGTGCCAGCGGCGGGTCGGACACAGACTACGAGCAGTACTTC. This chain connects TRBV7-9 to TRBJ2-7, with D perhaps matching TRBD1 or TRBD2 (5 bases each). V dropped 8 bases and J dropped 3 bases, with 17 bases sitting between them. CDR1 is SEHNR, CDR2 FQNEAQ, per germline (reference sequence). This CDR3 contains 14 residues.

This clonotype was seen repeatedly, ten times or more. The chain combines TRBV28 with TRBJ1-4, with 7 positions matching TRBD1. V was pared by 5 bases and J by 4 bases, with 7 bases of the junction left unmatched. The CDR3 has 15 residues. Germline V CDR1 and CDR2: MDHEN, SYDVKM. This chain's CDR3 is CASSPGTAFNEKLFF. CDR3 DNA: TGTGCCAGCAGTCCCGGGACAGCCTTTAATGAAAAACTGTTTTTT.

This clonotype was counted only a few times. The chain has TRBV20-1 and TRBJ2-5; D gene unclear. Germline V lookup: CDR1 DFQATT, CDR2 SNEGSKA (reference sequence). Trimming left V 6 bases short and J 7 bases short, with 18 bases between. The CDR3 sequence is 13 residues long. CDR3 nucleotide sequence: TGCAGTGCGTCAATGACCGCCGGCCCGACCCAGTACTTC. Amino acids: CSASMTAGPTQYF.

This clonotype was seen only a few times. The V and J genes are TRBV20-1 and TRBJ2-7; D unclear. Trimming removed 6 bases at V and 3 bases at J, with 15 bases between. Germline assignment: CDR1 DFQATT and CDR2 SNEGSKA (reference sequence). The CDR3 is 13 residues long. The CDR3 here is CSAHSGVGYEQYF. The CDR3 DNA reads as TGCAGTGCACACTCAGGAGTCGGCTACGAGCAGTACTTC.

This clonotype was found many times. The gene calls are TRBV30 and TRBJ2-1; D is uncertain. The V gene's germline CDR1 is GTSNPN and CDR2 SVGIG (reference sequence). The CDR3 is made up of 11 amino acids. Trimming pared 0 bases from V and 10 bases from J, leaving 7 bases between. CDR3 in amino acids: CAWSVLEEQFF. DNA for the CDR3: TGTGCCTGGAGTGTACTGGAGGAGCAGTTCTTC. The full variable domain, in which reference TRBV30 and TRBJ2-1 provide the parts outside the CDR3, is SQTIHQWPATLVQPVGSPLSLECTVEGTSNPNLYWYRQAAGRGLQLLFYSVGIGQISSEVPQNLSASRPQDRQFILSSKKLLLSDSGFYLCAWSVLEEQFFGPGTRLTVL.

The CDR3 nucleotides read TGTGCCAGCAATTATGGACTAGCGGACAATGAGCAGTTCTTC. Its protein product is CASNYGLADNEQFF. This chain connects TRBV7-9 to TRBJ2-1; 10 bases match TRBD2. The germline V gene encodes CDR1 SEHNR and CDR2 FQNEAQ (reference sequence). The CDR3 sequence is 14 residues long. V trimming: 7 bases; J trimming: 5 bases; junction bases outside the gene matches: 5.

The genes are TRBV20-1 and TRBJ1-1, with D uncertain. This CDR3 contains 13 residues. CDR1 is DFQATT and CDR2 is SNEGSKA in the germline V gene (reference sequence). V lost 0 bases and J 6 bases, leaving 11 bases between the germline ends. Written as DNA, the CDR3 is TGCAGTGCTAGAGATGACTCTTGGGCTGAAGCTTTCTTT. Residues: CSARDDSWAEAFF.